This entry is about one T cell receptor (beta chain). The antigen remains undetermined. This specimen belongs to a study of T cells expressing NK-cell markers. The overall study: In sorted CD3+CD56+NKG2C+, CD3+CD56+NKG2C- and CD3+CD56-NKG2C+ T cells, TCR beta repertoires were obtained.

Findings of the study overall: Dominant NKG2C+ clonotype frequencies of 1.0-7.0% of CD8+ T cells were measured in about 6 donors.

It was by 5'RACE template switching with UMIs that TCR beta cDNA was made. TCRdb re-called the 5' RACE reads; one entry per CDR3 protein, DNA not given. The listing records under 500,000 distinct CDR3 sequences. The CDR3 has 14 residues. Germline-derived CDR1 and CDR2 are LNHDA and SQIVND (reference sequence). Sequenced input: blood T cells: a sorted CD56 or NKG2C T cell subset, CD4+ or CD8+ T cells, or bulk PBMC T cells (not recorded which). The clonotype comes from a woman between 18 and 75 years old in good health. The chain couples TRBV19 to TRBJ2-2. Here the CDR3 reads CASSISYLTGELFF.